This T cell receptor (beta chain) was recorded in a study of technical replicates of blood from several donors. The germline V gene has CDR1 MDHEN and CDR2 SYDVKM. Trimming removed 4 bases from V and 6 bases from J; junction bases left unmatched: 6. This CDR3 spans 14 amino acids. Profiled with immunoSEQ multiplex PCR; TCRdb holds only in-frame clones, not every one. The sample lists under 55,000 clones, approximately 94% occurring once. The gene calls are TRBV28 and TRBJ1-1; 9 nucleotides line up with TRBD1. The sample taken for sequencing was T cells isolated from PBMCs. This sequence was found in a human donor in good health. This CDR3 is CASSSPGTGSEAFF. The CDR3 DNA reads TGTGCCAGCAGTTCTCCCGGGACAGGGTCTGAAGCTTTCTTT.